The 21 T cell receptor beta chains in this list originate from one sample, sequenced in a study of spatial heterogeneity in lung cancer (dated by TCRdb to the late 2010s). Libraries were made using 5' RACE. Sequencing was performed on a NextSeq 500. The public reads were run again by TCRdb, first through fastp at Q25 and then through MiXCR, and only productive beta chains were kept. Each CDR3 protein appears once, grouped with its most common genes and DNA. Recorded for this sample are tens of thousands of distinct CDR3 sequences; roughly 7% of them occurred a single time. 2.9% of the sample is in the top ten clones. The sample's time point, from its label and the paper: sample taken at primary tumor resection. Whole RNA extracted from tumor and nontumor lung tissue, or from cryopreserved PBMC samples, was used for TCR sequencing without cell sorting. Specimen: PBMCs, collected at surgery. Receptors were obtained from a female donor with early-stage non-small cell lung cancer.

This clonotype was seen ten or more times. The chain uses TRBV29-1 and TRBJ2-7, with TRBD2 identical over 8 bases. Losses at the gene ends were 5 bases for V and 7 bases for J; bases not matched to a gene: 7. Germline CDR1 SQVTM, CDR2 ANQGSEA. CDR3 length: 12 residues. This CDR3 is CSVKLAELEQYF. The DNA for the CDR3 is TGCAGCGTTAAACTAGCGGAACTTGAGCAGTACTTC.

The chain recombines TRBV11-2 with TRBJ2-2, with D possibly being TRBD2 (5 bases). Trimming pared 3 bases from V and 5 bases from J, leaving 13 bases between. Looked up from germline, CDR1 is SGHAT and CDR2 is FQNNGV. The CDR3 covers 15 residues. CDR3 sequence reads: CASSFLLAATGELFF. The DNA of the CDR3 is TGTGCCAGCAGCTTTCTCCTAGCTGCTACCGGGGAGCTGTTTTTT.

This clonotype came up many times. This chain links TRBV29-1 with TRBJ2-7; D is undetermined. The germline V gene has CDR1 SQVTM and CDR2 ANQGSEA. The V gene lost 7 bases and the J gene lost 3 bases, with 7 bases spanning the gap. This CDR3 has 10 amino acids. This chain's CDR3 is CSAGDYEQYF. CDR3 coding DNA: TGCAGCGCCGGAGACTACGAGCAGTACTTC.

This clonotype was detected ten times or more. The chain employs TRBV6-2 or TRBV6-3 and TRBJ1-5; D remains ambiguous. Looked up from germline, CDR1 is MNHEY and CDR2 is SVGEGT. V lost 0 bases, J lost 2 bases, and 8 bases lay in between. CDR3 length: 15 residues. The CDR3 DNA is TGTGCCAGCAGTTACTCGCGCGTAGGCAATCAGCCCCAGCATTTT. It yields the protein CASSYSRVGNQPQHF.

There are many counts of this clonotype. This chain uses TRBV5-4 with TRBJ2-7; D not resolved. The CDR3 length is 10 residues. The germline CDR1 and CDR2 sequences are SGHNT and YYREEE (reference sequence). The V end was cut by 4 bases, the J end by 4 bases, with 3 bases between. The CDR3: CASSRYEQYF. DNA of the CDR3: TGTGCCAGCAGCCGTTACGAGCAGTACTTC.

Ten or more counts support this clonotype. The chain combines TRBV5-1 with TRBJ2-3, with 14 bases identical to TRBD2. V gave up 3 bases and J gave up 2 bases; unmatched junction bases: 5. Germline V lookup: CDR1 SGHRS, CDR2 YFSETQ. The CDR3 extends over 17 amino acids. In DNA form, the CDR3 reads TGCGCCAGCAGCTCCGGACTAGCGGGGGGACTCACAGATACGCAGTATTTT. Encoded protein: CASSSGLAGGLTDTQYF.

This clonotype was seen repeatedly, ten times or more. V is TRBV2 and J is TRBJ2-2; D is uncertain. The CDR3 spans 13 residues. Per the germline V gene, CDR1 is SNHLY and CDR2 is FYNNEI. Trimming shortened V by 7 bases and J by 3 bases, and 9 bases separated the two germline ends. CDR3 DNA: TGTGCCAGCATGAAGGCGGACACCGGGGAGCTGTTTTTT. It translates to CASMKADTGELFF.

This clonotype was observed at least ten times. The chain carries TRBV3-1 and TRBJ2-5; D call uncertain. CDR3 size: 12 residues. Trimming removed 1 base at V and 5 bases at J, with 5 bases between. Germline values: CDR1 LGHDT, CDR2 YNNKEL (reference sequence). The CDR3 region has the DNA TGTGCCAGCAGCCAAGTGGGGGAGACCCAGTACTTC. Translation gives CASSQVGETQYF.

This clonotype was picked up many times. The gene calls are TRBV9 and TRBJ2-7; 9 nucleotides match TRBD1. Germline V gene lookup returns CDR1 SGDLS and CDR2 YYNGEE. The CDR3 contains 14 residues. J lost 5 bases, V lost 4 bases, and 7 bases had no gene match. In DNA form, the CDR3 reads TGTGCCAGCAGCCCCGGGACAGGGACTCACGAGCAGTACTTC. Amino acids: CASSPGTGTHEQYF.

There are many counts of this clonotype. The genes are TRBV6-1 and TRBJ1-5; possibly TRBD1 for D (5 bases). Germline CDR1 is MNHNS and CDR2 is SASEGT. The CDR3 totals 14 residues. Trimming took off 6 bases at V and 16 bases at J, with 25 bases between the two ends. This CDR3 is CASSTTGTARPPHF. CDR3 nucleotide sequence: TGTGCCAGCAGCACTACCGGGACCGCGAGACCCCCCCATTTT.

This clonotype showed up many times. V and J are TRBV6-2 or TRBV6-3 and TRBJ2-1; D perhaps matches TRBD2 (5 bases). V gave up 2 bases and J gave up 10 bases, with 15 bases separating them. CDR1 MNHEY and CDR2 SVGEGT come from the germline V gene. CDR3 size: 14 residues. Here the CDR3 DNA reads TGTGCCAGCAGTTACCCTAATACTAGAGGCGAGCAGTTCTTC. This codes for CASSYPNTRGEQFF.

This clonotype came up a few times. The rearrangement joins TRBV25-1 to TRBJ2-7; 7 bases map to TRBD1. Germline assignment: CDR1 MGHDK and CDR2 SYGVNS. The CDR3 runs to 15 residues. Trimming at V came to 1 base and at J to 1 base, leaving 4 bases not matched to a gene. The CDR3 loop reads CASSESGTVSYEQYF. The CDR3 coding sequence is TGTGCCAGCAGTGAATCTGGGACAGTTTCCTACGAGCAGTACTTC.

The CDR3 spells CASSRTLGESNQPQHF. The CDR3 DNA follows: TGTGCCAGTAGTAGAACCCTCGGGGAGAGCAATCAGCCCCAGCATTTT. The chain has TRBV19 and TRBJ1-5; D is unresolved. Germline V gene data show CDR1 as LNHDA and CDR2 as SQIVND (reference sequence). The CDR3 contains 16 residues. The V end was cut by 4 bases, the J end by 1 base, with 14 bases between.

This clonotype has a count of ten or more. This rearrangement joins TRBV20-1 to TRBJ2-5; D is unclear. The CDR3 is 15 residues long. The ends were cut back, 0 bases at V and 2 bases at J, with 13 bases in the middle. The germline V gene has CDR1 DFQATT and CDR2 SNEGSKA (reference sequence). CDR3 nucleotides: TGCAGTGCTAGAGATCGCCTTACCGGGCAAGAGACCCAGTACTTC. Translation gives CSARDRLTGQETQYF.

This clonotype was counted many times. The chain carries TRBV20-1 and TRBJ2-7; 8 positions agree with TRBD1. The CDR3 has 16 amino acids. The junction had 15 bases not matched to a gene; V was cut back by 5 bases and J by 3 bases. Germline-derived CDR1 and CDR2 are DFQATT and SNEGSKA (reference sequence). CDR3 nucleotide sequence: TGCAGTGCTTCGCCCCGATCCGGGACAGGAGTCTACGAGCAGTACTTC. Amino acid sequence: CSASPRSGTGVYEQYF.

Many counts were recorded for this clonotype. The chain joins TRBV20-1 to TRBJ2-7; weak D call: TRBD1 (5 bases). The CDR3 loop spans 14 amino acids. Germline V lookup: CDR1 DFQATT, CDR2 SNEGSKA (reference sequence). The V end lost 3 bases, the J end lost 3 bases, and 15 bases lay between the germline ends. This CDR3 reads CSASGRTHYYEQYF. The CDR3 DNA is TGCAGTGCTAGCGGTCGGACACACTACTACGAGCAGTACTTC.

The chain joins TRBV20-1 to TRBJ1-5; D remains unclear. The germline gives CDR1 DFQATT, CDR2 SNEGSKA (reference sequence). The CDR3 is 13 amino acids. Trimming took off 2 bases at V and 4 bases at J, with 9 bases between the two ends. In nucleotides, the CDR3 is TGCAGTGCTAGAAGACAACCTAATCAGCCCCAGCATTTT. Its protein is CSARRQPNQPQHF.

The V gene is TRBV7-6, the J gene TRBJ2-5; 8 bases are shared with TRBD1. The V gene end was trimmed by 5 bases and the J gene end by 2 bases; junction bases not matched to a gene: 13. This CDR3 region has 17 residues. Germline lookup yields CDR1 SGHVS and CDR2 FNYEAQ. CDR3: CASSVHPQGGGQETQYF. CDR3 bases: TGTGCCAGCAGCGTTCACCCACAGGGGGGCGGACAAGAGACCCAGTACTTC.

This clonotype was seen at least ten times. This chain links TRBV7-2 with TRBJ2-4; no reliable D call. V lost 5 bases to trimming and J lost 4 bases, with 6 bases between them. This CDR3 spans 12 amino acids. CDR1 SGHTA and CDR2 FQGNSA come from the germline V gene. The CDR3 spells CASSPRKNIQYF. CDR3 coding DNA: TGTGCCAGCAGCCCAAGAAAAAACATTCAGTACTTC. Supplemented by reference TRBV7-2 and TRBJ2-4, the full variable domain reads GAGVSQSPSNKVTEKGKDVELRCDPISGHTALYWYRQSLGQGLEFLIYFQGNSAPDKSGLPSDRFSAERTGGSVSTLTIQRTQQEDSAVYLCASSPRKNIQYFGAGTRLSVL.

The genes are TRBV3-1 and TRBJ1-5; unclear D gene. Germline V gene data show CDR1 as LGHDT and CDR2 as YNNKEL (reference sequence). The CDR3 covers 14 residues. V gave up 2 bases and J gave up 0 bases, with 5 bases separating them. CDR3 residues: CASSQLHSNQPQHF. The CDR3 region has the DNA TGTGCCAGCAGCCAACTGCATAGCAATCAGCCCCAGCATTTT.

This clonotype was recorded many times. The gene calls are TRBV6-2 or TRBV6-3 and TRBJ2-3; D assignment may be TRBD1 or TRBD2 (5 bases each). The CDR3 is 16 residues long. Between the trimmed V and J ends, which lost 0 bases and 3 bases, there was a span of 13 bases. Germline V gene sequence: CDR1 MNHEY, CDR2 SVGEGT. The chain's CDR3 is CASSYSIWDPTDTQYF. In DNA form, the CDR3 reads TGTGCCAGCAGTTACTCGATATGGGACCCTACAGATACGCAGTATTTT.